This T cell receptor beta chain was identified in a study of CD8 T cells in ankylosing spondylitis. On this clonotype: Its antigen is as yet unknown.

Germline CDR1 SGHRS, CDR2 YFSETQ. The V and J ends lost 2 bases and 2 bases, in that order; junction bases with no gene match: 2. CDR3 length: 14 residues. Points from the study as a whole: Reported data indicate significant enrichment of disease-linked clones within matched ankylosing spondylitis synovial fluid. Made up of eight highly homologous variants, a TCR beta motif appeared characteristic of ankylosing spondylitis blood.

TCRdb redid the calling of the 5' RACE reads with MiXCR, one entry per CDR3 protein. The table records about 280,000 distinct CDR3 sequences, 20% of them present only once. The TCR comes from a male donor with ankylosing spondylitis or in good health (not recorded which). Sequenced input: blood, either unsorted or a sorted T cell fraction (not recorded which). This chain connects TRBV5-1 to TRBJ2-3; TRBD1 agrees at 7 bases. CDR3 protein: CASSLQGITDTQYF. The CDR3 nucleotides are TGCGCCAGCAGCTTACAGGGGATCACAGATACGCAGTATTTT.